These T cell receptor beta chains were read from a single sample in a study of vaccination effects on CD4 cells after COVID-19. TCRdb's copy holds only in-frame clones and misses some; the assay was immunoSEQ multiplex PCR. The table includes about 69,000 clones, roughly 74% detected once. No cognate antigen is known for these TCRs. Sequencing was performed on CD4+ T cells from PBMCs cultured with HCoV-229E spike peptides, taken after COVID-19 vaccination. The receptor source for this set is a human donor who received a COVID-19 vaccine. Both conserved end residues are trimmed from each CDR3.

TRBJ2-5 | TRBV6-5 | ASRPVQGGQETQY
TRBJ2-2 | TRBV6-5 | ASSSLPSNTGELF
TRBJ1-5 | TRBV19 | ASRTGQGGYQPQH
TRBJ1-2 | TRBV18 | ASSPGGQNNYGYT
TRBJ1-1 | TRBV7-2 | ATDGRGNTEAF
TRBJ1-2 | TRBV30 | AWSTPTGALGYT
TRBJ2-3 | TRBV18 | ASSQGSTDTQY
TRBJ1-2 | TRBV5-1 | ASSWDRADYGYT
TRBJ2-3 | TRBV24-1 | ATSDTILQDTQY
TRBJ2-3 | TRBV6-2/TRBV6-3 | ASSTGPVDTQY
TRBJ2-3 | TRBV3-1/TRBV3-2 | ASSLGRDRVTDTQY
TRBJ2-3 | TRBV11-3 | ASSLRSGADTQY
TRBJ1-1 | TRBV7-3 | ASSLNAGQGNTEAF
TRBJ1-6 | TRBV18 | ASSPTHFDSPLH
TRBJ1-5 | TRBV28 | ASLGQINQPQH
TRBJ1-5 | TRBV19 | ASSLEGGRSNQPQH
TRBJ1-1 | TRBV5-4 | ASRIQGNTEAF
TRBJ2-3 | TRBV4-2 | ASSQETQGSTDTQY
TRBJ2-1 | TRBV7-3 | ASSFSGNEQF
TRBJ2-1 | TRBV7-9 | ASSLLAGGLDEQF
TRBJ1-2 | TRBV19 | ASSIGTANYGYT
TRBJ1-2 | TRBV5-4 | ASSLDRNYGYT
TRBJ2-5 | TRBV5-1 | ASSPLPEGETQY
TRBJ2-2 | TRBV30 | AWSVATGELF
TRBJ2-5 | TRBV3-1/TRBV3-2 | ASSQQGGRETQY
TRBJ1-3 | TRBV9 | ASSVVGSGNTIY
TRBJ1-3 | TRBV19 | ASNPLSSGNTIY
TRBJ1-6 | TRBV4-3 | ASSQGRYNSPLH
TRBJ2-5 | TRBV19 | ASSIMSRGGQETQY
TRBJ1-5 | TRBV9 | ASSVEGAEQPQH
TRBJ1-2 | TRBV6-1 | ASSESGSNYGYT
TRBJ1-6 | TRBV30 | AWKGPLRHPLH
TRBJ1-1 | TRBV10-3 | ATSLRSGVEAF
TRBJ1-1 | TRBV6-2/TRBV6-3 | ASSYEAAGWGRTEAF
TRBJ1-1 | TRBV5-1 | ASSLVVGRTEAF
TRBJ2-5 | TRBV5-1 | ASSPDGREETQY
TRBJ1-1 | TRBV20-1 | SASQHRAAF
TRBJ1-5 | TRBV18 | ASSPGYNQPQH
TRBJ1-2 | TRBV7-2 | ASSSGGQGANYGYT
TRBJ1-2 | TRBV18 | ASSPGTAGGANGYT
TRBJ1-2 | TRBV7-2 | ASSLGTGSYGYT
TRBJ1-5 | TRBV18 | ASSPLPGRNQPQH
TRBJ2-4 | TRBV10-2 | ASSSPTGPKNIQY
TRBJ2-1 | TRBV7-3 | ASSFQPGPYNEQF
TRBJ2-4 | TRBV3-1/TRBV3-2 | ASSRSGQGLRAKNIQY
TRBJ2-3 | TRBV5-8 | ASPYVAGGRTTDTQY
TRBJ1-2 | TRBV28 | ASSLQDRGYGYT
TRBJ2-3 | TRBV6-5 | ASSYFPGQGLDTQY
TRBJ1-1 | TRBV6-5 | ASSFDRGGTEAF
TRBJ1-2 | TRBV3-1/TRBV3-2 | ASSQLSGQGYGYT
TRBJ1-1 | TRBV27 | ASRRGSSANTEAF
TRBJ1-3 | TRBV25-1 | ASSDPGQAGNTIY
TRBJ2-1 | TRBV11-3 | ASSRTSGGRNEQF
TRBJ1-3 | TRBV18 | ASSPYRGSGNTIY
TRBJ2-5 | TRBV5-1 | ASSLTHSETQY